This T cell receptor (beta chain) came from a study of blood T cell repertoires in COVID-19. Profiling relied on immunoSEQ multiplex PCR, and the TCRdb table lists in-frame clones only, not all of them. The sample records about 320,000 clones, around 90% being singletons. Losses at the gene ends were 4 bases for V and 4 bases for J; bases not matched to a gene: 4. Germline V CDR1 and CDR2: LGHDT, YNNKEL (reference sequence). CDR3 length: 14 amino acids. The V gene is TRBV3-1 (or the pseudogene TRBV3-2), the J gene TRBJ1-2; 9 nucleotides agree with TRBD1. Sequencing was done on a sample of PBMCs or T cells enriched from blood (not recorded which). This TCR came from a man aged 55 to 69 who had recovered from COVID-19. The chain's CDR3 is CASSPTGGAYGYTF. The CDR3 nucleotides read TGTGCCAGCAGCCCGACAGGGGGGGCCTATGGCTACACCTTC.